A single sample gave rise to the 21 T cell receptor beta chains below, sequenced in a study of STAT3 mutations in large granular lymphocyte leukemia. Whole-study results and caveats: Every T-cell large granular lymphocyte leukemia patient had at least one immunodominant TCR beta clonotype.

Assay: immunoSEQ multiplex PCR; the TCRdb copy retains only in-frame clones and omits some. In the table there are around 9,000 clones, 70% to 90% of which are singletons. Which antigens these TCRs recognize remains unknown. The sequenced sample was peripheral blood mononuclear cells. The receptors were gathered from a man at least 80 years old with T-cell large granular lymphocyte leukemia. Some clones in this sample may be carry-over from other donors' samples.

V and J are TRBV9 and TRBJ1-1, with D unclear. The germline V and J ends were trimmed by 2 bases and 8 bases, with 19 bases remaining between them. The germline V gene has CDR1 SGDLS and CDR2 YYNGEE. The length of the CDR3 is 15 residues. CDR3: CASSVEPVGQSEAFF. The CDR3 DNA is TGTGCCAGCAGCGTGGAACCGGTTGGGCAGTCAGAAGCTTTCTTT.

For this clone: One end of the junction does not line up with germline, which may come from a read error. The V gene is TRBV7-7, the J gene TRBJ2-7, with D possibly being TRBD1 (5 bases). CDR1 is SSHAT and CDR2 is FNYEAQ in the germline V gene (reference sequence). The CDR3 has 14 amino acids. Written as DNA, the CDR3 is TGTGCTAGCAGCTTAACCGTAGGGGCCTACGAGCAGTACTTC. This translates into CASSLTVGAYEQYF. Using reference TRBV7-7 and TRBJ2-7 for the parts outside the CDR3, the full variable domain is GAGVSQSPRYKVTKRGQDVTLRCDPISSHATLYWYQQALGQGPEFLTYFNYEAQPDKSGLPSDRFSAERPEGSISTLTIQRTEQRDSAMYRCASSLTVGAYEQYFGPGTRLTVT.

The chain has TRBV29-1 and TRBJ2-7; D possibly uses TRBD1 or TRBD2 (5 bases each). The CDR3 is 12 residues long. V was clipped by 6 bases and J by 7 bases, with 16 bases between them. Germline V gives CDR1 SQVTM, CDR2 ANQGSEA. As DNA, the CDR3 is TGCAGCGTGGACCGGGGCCCCGGGGAGCAGTACTTC. Amino acids: CSVDRGPGEQYF.

The rearrangement links TRBV18 to TRBJ1-5; TRBD1 might be the D (5 bases). Germline loops: CDR1 KGHSH, CDR2 LQKENI. The CDR3 has 17 residues. V was clipped by 2 bases and J by 0 bases, with 14 bases between them. CDR3 bases: TGTGCCAGCTCACCATCCGCGGGGGGGGATAGCAATCAGCCCCAGCATTTT. Amino acid sequence: CASSPSAGGDSNQPQHF.

The chain uses TRBV29-1 and TRBJ2-2, with unresolved D. Trimming stripped 4 bases from V and 2 bases from J, with 2 bases between. CDR3 length equals 11 residues. The V gene's germline CDR1 is SQVTM and CDR2 ANQGSEA. CDR3 coding DNA: TGCAGCGTTGGCAACACCGGGGAGCTGTTTTTT. Protein sequence: CSVGNTGELFF.

The chain combines TRBV6-1 with TRBJ1-5; D not certain. V lost 7 bases and J 1 base, leaving 11 bases between the germline ends. The CDR3 runs 14 residues. Germline CDR1 is MNHNS and CDR2 is SASEGT. CDR3 loop: CASTKESSNQPQHF. CDR3 DNA: TGTGCCAGCACGAAGGAGTCGAGCAATCAGCCCCAGCATTTT.

The V call is TRBV6-5, the J call TRBJ1-6, with no clear D. Germline CDR1 MNHEY, CDR2 SVGAGI. Trimming stripped 2 bases from V and 9 bases from J, with 8 bases between. The CDR3 is made up of 13 amino acids. CDR3 nucleotide sequence: TGTGCCAGCAGTTACGAGGAGTTTTCACCCCTCCACTTT. It yields the protein CASSYEEFSPLHF.

This chain joins TRBV5-6 and TRBJ1-5; D is undetermined. Deletions cut 2 bases from V and 0 bases from J, with 9 bases between. Germline V gene data show CDR1 as SGHDT and CDR2 as YYEEEE. The CDR3 contains 15 residues. CDR3 in amino acids: CASSLLGHSNQPQHF. The CDR3 DNA sequence: TGTGCCAGCAGCTTATTAGGGCATAGCAATCAGCCCCAGCATTTT.

V gene TRBV27 combines with J gene TRBJ1-5; D remains unclear. The germline CDR1 and CDR2 sequences are MNHEY and SMNVEV (reference sequence). Trimming stripped 2 bases from V and 5 bases from J, with 10 bases between. The CDR3 consists of 14 residues. The CDR3 bases are TGTGCCAGCAGTTTAAAGGACCCGTATCAGCCCCAGCATTTT. Protein product: CASSLKDPYQPQHF.

This sequence joins TRBV15 and TRBJ2-2, with a tentative D call TRBD1 (7 bases). From germline, CDR1 is LNHNV and CDR2 YYDKDF (reference sequence). V dropped 4 bases and J dropped 6 bases, with 18 bases sitting between them. The CDR3 is 16 residues long. As DNA, the CDR3 is TGTGCCACCAGCATCCAGACAGGGAGGAGCGCCGGGGAGCTGTTTTTT. Translated, it gives CATSIQTGRSAGELFF. Full variable domain (missing parts from reference TRBV15 and TRBJ2-2): DAMVIQNPRYQVTQFGKPVTLSCSQTLNHNVMYWYQQKSSQAPKLLFHYYDKDFNNEADTPDNFQSRRPNTSFCFLDIRSPGLGDTAMYLCATSIQTGRSAGELFFGEGSRLTVL.

V gene TRBV14 combines with J gene TRBJ2-7; 11 bases line up with TRBD1. The CDR3 runs to 14 residues. Trimming removed 8 bases from V and 2 bases from J; junction bases left unmatched: 5. Germline CDR1 is SGHDN and CDR2 is FVKESK. The CDR3 coding sequence is TGTGCCAGCCTTCGGGACAGGGGGACCTACGAGCAGTACTTC. Its translation: CASLRDRGTYEQYF.

V and J are TRBV10-2 and TRBJ1-2; D may be TRBD1 (6 bases). Per the germline V gene, CDR1 is WSHSY and CDR2 is SAAADI. This CDR3 spans 13 amino acids. Trimming removed 8 bases from V and 8 bases from J, with 18 bases in between. The CDR3: CASSQDRLLGYTF. In DNA, the CDR3 is TGCGCCAGCTCCCAGGACAGACTGTTGGGCTACACCTTC.

The CDR3: CASGLVLSYEQYF. The CDR3 nucleotides read TGTGCTAGTGGTTTGGTCCTTTCCTACGAGCAGTACTTC. The V gene is TRBV12-5, the J gene TRBJ2-7; no clear D. V was pared by 0 bases and J by 1 base, with 4 bases between. Germline V lookup: CDR1 LGHNT, CDR2 FRNRAP. This CDR3 has 13 amino acids.

V usage is TRBV30 and J usage is TRBJ1-5, with 7 bases matching TRBD1. This CDR3 region has 14 residues. The junction had 8 bases not matched to a gene; V was cut back by 3 bases and J by 6 bases. Germline values: CDR1 GTSNPN, CDR2 SVGIG (reference sequence). CDR3 bases: TGTGCCTGGAGCGGAGACAGGGACGGTCAGCCCCAGCATTTT. Protein product: CAWSGDRDGQPQHF. The full variable domain, rest sourced from reference TRBV30 and TRBJ1-5, is SQTIHQWPATLVQPVGSPLSLECTVEGTSNPNLYWYRQAAGRGLQLLFYSVGIGQISSEVPQNLSASRPQDRQFILSSKKLLLSDSGFYLCAWSGDRDGQPQHFGDGTRLSIL.

The chain combines TRBV25-1 with TRBJ2-1; tentatively, D is TRBD2 (6 bases). Trimming stripped 7 bases from V and 2 bases from J, with 15 bases between. From germline, CDR1 is MGHDK and CDR2 SYGVNS. This CDR3 spans 15 amino acids. The CDR3 loop reads CASTPGPSAYNEQFF. The CDR3 bases are TGTGCCAGCACCCCAGGTCCTAGCGCCTACAATGAGCAGTTCTTC.

As DNA, the CDR3 is TGTGCCAGCAGGGGACAGAGGCTCCAAGAGACCCAGTACTTC. Translated: CASRGQRLQETQYF. V usage is TRBV6-1 and J usage is TRBJ2-5; 7 bases are a match to TRBD1. This CDR3 has 14 amino acids. V lost 6 bases, J lost 1 base, and 5 bases stayed unmatched. Germline CDR1 is MNHNS and CDR2 is SASEGT.

This chain connects TRBV15 to TRBJ1-2; D ambiguous. The germline gives CDR1 LNHNV, CDR2 YYDKDF (reference sequence). The CDR3 is made up of 13 amino acids. V was pared by 0 bases and J by 8 bases, with 10 bases between. CDR3 sequence (DNA): TGTGCCACCAGCAGAGATGCATCGACGGGCTACACCTTC. It yields the protein CATSRDASTGYTF.

The gene calls are TRBV2 and TRBJ1-5; perhaps TRBD1 as D (6 bases). V was cut by 7 bases and J by 2 bases, with 21 bases left in between. In germline, CDR1 is SNHLY, CDR2 FYNNEI. The CDR3 is made up of 17 amino acids. CDR3: CASMSGDEGFGNQPQHF. CDR3 in DNA: TGTGCCAGCATGTCAGGGGATGAGGGGTTTGGCAATCAGCCCCAGCATTTT.

This chain links TRBV19 with TRBJ1-1; D remains ambiguous. Germline CDR1 is LNHDA and CDR2 is SQIVND (reference sequence). V shed 7 bases and J shed 5 bases, with 17 bases lying between them. There are 14 residues in the CDR3. The CDR3 here is CASTLEYIDTEAFF. In DNA form, the CDR3 reads TGTGCCAGTACCCTGGAGTACATTGATACTGAAGCTTTCTTT.

The V call is TRBV7-9, the J call TRBJ1-1, with D hard to call. V was cut by 1 base and J by 4 bases, with 10 bases left in between. The CDR3 length is 14 residues. The germline gives CDR1 SEHNR, CDR2 FQNEAQ (reference sequence). CDR3 nucleotides: TGTGCCAGCAGCTTAGTAGAAGGGATCACTGAAGCTTTCTTT. The encoded protein is CASSLVEGITEAFF.

V gene TRBV6-1 combines with J gene TRBJ2-7; perhaps TRBD2 as D (5 bases). This CDR3 region has 12 residues. Trimming cost V 2 bases and J 4 bases, with 6 bases left between them. The germline V gene encodes CDR1 MNHNS and CDR2 SASEGT. This CDR3 reads CASSERGYEQYF. The CDR3 DNA follows: TGTGCCAGCAGTGAAAGAGGGTACGAGCAGTACTTC.